This T cell receptor beta chain was sequenced for a study of blood T cell repertoires in COVID-19. The CDR3 length is 14 residues. From germline, CDR1 is LNHDA and CDR2 SQIVND (reference sequence). Between the trimmed V and J ends, which lost 5 bases and 1 base, there was a span of 12 bases. TCRdb keeps only in-frame clones here, not all; method: immunoSEQ multiplex PCR. Of more than 300,000 clones in the sample, around 90% were seen once. The cohort comprised adults aged about 18 to 100 years residing in about 25 US areas. Cohort assignment relied on participant-reported clinical history. What was sequenced was PBMCs or T cells enriched from blood (not recorded which). This TCR came from a woman between 18 and 30 years old who had recovered from COVID-19. V usage is TRBV19 and J usage is TRBJ2-7, with D maybe TRBD1 (5 bases). For the CDR3, the DNA is TGTGCCAGTAGTGACAAAGGGGTATCCTACGAGCAGTACTTC. Its translation is CASSDKGVSYEQYF.